This T cell receptor beta chain comes out of a study of blood T cell repertoires in COVID-19. The CDR3 is 16 amino acids. Germline V gene sequence: CDR1 MGHRA, CDR2 YSYEKL. V dropped 0 bases and J dropped 2 bases, with 11 bases sitting between them. Profiled with immunoSEQ multiplex PCR; TCRdb holds only in-frame clones, not every one. Of a few hundred thousand clones listed, 70% to 90% are singletons. The chain joins TRBV4-1 to TRBJ1-5; D is undetermined. The sample was PBMCs or T cells enriched from blood (not recorded which). The source is a man aged 30 to 39 who had recovered from COVID-19. The CDR3 is CASSQDEGSGNQPQHF. The CDR3 coding sequence is TGCGCCAGCAGCCAAGATGAGGGATCGGGCAATCAGCCCCAGCATTTT.